Presented here are 2 T cell receptor beta chains from one specimen sequenced in a study of blood T cell repertoires in COVID-19. Sequencing was performed with immunoSEQ multiplex PCR; in TCRdb, only in-frame clones are kept and a portion is missing. The table lists approximately 200,000 clones, over 80% of them singletons. Sequencing was carried out using peripheral blood. Receptor source: a woman in her 30s with acute or convalescent COVID-19.

The CDR3 nucleotides are TGTGCCAGCAGTGAAGTAAGGGGGTTTCAGTACTTC. This gives the protein CASSEVRGFQYF. The chain links TRBV2 to TRBJ2-4, with TRBD1 as a possible D gene (6 bases). CDR1 and CDR2 from the germline V gene are SNHLY and FYNNEI. This CDR3 comprises 12 residues. Trimming took 1 base from V and 11 from J, leaving 9 bases between them.

The J gene is TRBJ1-5, the V gene TRBV9; no reliable D call. Germline values: CDR1 SGDLS, CDR2 YYNGEE. V was cut by 0 bases and J by 2 bases, with 3 bases left in between. The CDR3 sequence is 13 residues long. CDR3 sequence (DNA): TGTGCCAGCAGCGTAGCTGGCAATCAGCCCCAGCATTTT. The encoded protein is CASSVAGNQPQHF.